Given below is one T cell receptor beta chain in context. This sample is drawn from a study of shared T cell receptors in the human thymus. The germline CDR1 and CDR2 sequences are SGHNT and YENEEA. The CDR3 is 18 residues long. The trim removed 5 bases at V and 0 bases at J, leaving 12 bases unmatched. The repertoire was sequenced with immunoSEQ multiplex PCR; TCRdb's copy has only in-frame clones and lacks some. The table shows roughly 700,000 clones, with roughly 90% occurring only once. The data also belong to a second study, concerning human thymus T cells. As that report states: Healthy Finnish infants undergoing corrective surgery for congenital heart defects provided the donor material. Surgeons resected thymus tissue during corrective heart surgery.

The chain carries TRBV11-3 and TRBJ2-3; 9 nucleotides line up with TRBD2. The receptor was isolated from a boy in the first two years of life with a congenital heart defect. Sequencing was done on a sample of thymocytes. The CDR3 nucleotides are TGTGCCAGCAGCCCTTTGGGTAGCGGGAGTGTAAGCACAGATACGCAGTATTTT. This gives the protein CASSPLGSGSVSTDTQYF.